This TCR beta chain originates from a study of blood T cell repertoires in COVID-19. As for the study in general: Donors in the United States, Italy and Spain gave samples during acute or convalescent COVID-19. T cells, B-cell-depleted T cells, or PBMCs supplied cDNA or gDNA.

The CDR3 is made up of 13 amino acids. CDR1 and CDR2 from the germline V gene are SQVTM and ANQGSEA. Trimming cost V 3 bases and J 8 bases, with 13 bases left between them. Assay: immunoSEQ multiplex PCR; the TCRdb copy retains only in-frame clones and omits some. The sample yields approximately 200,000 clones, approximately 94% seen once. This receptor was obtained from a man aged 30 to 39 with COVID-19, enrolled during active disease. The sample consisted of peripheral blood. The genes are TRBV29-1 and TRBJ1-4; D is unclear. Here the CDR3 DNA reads TGCAGCGTTGAGCTAACCGGCGGGGAAAAACTGTTTTTT. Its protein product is CSVELTGGEKLFF.